This paragraph covers one T cell receptor beta chain sequence. This entry comes from a study of blood T cell repertoires in COVID-19. About the study: Sample material is recorded as cDNA or gDNA derived from T cells, B-cell-depleted T cells, or PBMCs.

The assay was immunoSEQ multiplex PCR, and TCRdb's table has in-frame clones only and misses some. The sample includes about 180,000 clones, over 75% of them seen just once. Trimming took 2 bases from V and 0 from J; bases not matched to a gene: 2. Germline CDR1 and CDR2: SGDLS and YYNGEE. The CDR3 consists of 14 residues. Material for sequencing was peripheral blood. The gene calls are TRBV9 and TRBJ2-7; 7 positions agree with TRBD1. This sequence originates from a human donor with active or convalescent COVID-19. The donor label of this sample is uncertain. The CDR3 here is CASSVGTVSYEQYF. CDR3 nucleotides: TGTGCCAGCAGCGTCGGGACAGTCTCCTACGAGCAGTACTTC.